The 10 T cell receptor beta chains in this list originate from one sample, sequenced in a study of long-term antiretroviral therapy in people with HIV. Survey level was the resolution at which the v3.0 immunoSEQ assay ran. Generated by immunoSEQ multiplex PCR, the TCRdb table keeps only in-frame clones and is missing some. The table shows 30,000 to 40,000 clones, with about 70% occurring only once. Here the sequenced sample was unsorted PBMCs, taken 3 years after starting antiretroviral therapy. These receptors were collected from a man in his fifties with HIV.

The sample holds a few counts of this clone. This chain connects TRBV28 to TRBJ2-7; the match to TRBD2 covers 9 bases. The V gene end was trimmed by 2 bases and the J gene end by 1 base; junction bases not matched to a gene: 0. Germline CDR1 and CDR2: MDHEN and SYDVKM. This CDR3 is built from 14 residues. The CDR3 loop reads CASSLAGGSYEQYF. Here the CDR3 DNA reads TGTGCCAGCAGTTTAGCGGGGGGGTCCTACGAGCAGTACTTC. Full variable domain (remainder filled in from reference TRBV28 and TRBJ2-7): DVKVTQSSRYLVKRTGEKVFLECVQDMDHENMFWYRQDPGLGLRLIYFSYDVKMKEKGDIPEGYSVSREKKERFSLILESASTNQTSMYLCASSLAGGSYEQYFGPGTRLTVT.

V usage is TRBV7-2 and J usage is TRBJ1-1; D gene ambiguous. Germline CDR1 is SGHTA and CDR2 is FQGNSA. Trimming left V 4 bases short and J 4 bases short, with 13 bases between. This CDR3 is 14 amino acids long. CDR3 amino acids: CASSSQGLGTEAFF. In nucleotides, the CDR3 is TGTGCCAGCAGCTCCCAAGGATTGGGCACTGAAGCTTTCTTT. Filled out from reference TRBV7-2 and TRBJ1-1, the complete variable domain reads GAGVSQSPSNKVTEKGKDVELRCDPISGHTALYWYRQSLGQGLEFLIYFQGNSAPDKSGLPSDRFSAERTGGSVSTLTIQRTQQEDSAVYLCASSSQGLGTEAFFGQGTRLTVV.

This clone is a singleton in its sample. This sequence joins TRBV19 and TRBJ2-1; 11 nucleotides align to TRBD1. CDR3 length: 15 amino acids. Germline CDR1 and CDR2: LNHDA and SQIVND (reference sequence). V lost 4 bases, J lost 7 bases, and 6 bases stayed unmatched. In DNA form, the CDR3 reads TGTGCCAGTAGTACACGGACAGGGGGCGTGAATGAGCAGTTCTTC. Protein product: CASSTRTGGVNEQFF.

The chain carries TRBV4-3 and TRBJ1-4, with D perhaps TRBD1 (5 bases). V lost 1 base, J lost 8 bases, and 11 bases lay in between. Germline V CDR1 and CDR2: LGHNA, YSLEER. The CDR3 covers 14 residues. The chain's CDR3 is CASSQVGGEEKLFF. CDR3 bases: TGCGCCAGCAGCCAAGTCGGGGGTGAAGAAAAACTGTTTTTT.

This chain connects TRBV6-6 to TRBJ2-2; the D gene is possibly TRBD2 (5 bases). CDR3 length: 13 residues. In germline, CDR1 is MNHNY, CDR2 SVGAGI (reference sequence). Trimming took off 6 bases at V and 7 bases at J, with 12 bases between the two ends. The CDR3 region has the DNA TGTGCCAGCAGCCAGAAACGGGGCGGGGAGCTGTTTTTT. It yields the protein CASSQKRGGELFF.

The chain combines TRBV28 with TRBJ1-2; D not certain. Trimming shortened V by 4 bases and J by 8 bases, and 17 bases separated the two germline ends. Germline-derived CDR1 and CDR2 are MDHEN and SYDVKM. This CDR3 spans 14 amino acids. Here the CDR3 reads CASSSGVWVGGYTF. DNA for the CDR3: TGTGCCAGCAGTTCCGGGGTTTGGGTGGGGGGCTACACCTTC.

This clone was seen a single time. V and J are TRBV30 and TRBJ1-2; a possible D gene is TRBD1 (5 bases). Germline CDR1 is GTSNPN and CDR2 is SVGIG (reference sequence). CDR3 length: 13 amino acids. V dropped 2 bases and J dropped 4 bases, with 11 bases sitting between them. DNA of the CDR3: TGTGCCTGGAGTCCGGGGCTCGGCTATGGCTACACCTTC. It translates to CAWSPGLGYGYTF.

This clone has more than one count but fewer than ten. This CDR3 is also generated by other DNA sequences in the sample. V usage is TRBV5-6 and J usage is TRBJ2-7; TRBD1 agrees at 7 bases. V gave up 4 bases and J gave up 5 bases; unmatched junction bases: 6. The germline V gene has CDR1 SGHDT and CDR2 YYEEEE. This CDR3 contains 13 residues. The CDR3 here is CASSLGTVDEQYF. In DNA form, the CDR3 reads TGTGCCAGCAGCCTCGGGACAGTGGACGAGCAGTACTTC.

The V call is TRBV7-2, the J call TRBJ1-1; 7 nucleotides align to TRBD1. The CDR3 length is 14 residues. Germline V gives CDR1 SGHTA, CDR2 FQGNSA. With 3 bases clipped from V and 1 base from J, the junction kept 2 bases outside the gene matches. The CDR3 sequence: CASSLGQPNTEAFF. The CDR3 bases are TGTGCCAGCAGCTTGGGACAGCCGAACACTGAAGCTTTCTTT. Looking up the rest from reference TRBV7-2 and TRBJ1-1 gives the full variable domain: GAGVSQSPSNKVTEKGKDVELRCDPISGHTALYWYRQSLGQGLEFLIYFQGNSAPDKSGLPSDRFSAERTGGSVSTLTIQRTQQEDSAVYLCASSLGQPNTEAFFGQGTRLTVV.

The V gene is TRBV4-1, the J gene TRBJ2-1; the D gene could be TRBD1 or TRBD2 (5 bases each). The germline V gene encodes CDR1 MGHRA and CDR2 YSYEKL. This CDR3 has 13 amino acids. V dropped 1 base and J dropped 8 bases, with 9 bases sitting between them. The CDR3, as DNA: TGCGCCAGCAGCCAAGCCCGGGGCGATGAGCAGTTCTTC. Translating it yields CASSQARGDEQFF.